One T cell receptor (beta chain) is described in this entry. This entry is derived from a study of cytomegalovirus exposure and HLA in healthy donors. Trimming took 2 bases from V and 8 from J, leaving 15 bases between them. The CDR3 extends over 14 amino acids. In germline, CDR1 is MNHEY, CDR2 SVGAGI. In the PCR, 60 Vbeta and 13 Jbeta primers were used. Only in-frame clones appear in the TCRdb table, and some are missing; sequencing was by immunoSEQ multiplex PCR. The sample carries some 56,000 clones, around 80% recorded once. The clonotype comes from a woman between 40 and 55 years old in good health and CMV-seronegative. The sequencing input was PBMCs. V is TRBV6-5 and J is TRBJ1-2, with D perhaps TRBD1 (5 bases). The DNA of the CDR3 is TGTGCCAGCAGTTACAAATGGCAGGGTGGCGGCTACACCTTC. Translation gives CASSYKWQGGGYTF.